This T cell receptor (beta chain) came from a study of control samples from healthy donors and cancer patients. Repertoires were generated with immunoSEQ multiplex PCR, while TCRdb's copy carries only in-frame clones and drops some. The sample lists fewer than 200,000 clones; approximately 90% were seen once. This CDR3 is 14 amino acids long. From germline, CDR1 is SGHDN and CDR2 FVKESK. Trimming shortened V by 0 bases and J by 2 bases, and 7 bases separated the two germline ends. The table lists this clone with a few counts. The TCR originated in a man aged 25 to 40 in good health. Input material: blood. The chain is built from TRBV14 and TRBJ1-2; D is unresolved. CDR3 region: CASSQDRLNYGYTF. CDR3 nucleotides: TGTGCCAGCAGCCAAGACCGACTGAACTATGGCTACACCTTC.